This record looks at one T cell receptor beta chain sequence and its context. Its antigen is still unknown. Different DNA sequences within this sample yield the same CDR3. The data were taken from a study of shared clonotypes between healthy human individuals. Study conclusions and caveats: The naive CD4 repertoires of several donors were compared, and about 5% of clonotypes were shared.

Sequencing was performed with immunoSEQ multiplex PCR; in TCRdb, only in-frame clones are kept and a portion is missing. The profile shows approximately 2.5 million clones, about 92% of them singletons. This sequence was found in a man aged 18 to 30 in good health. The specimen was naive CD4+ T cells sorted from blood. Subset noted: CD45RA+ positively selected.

CDR3 in DNA: TGTGCCAGCAGTTACAGCTCCTATAATTCACCCCTCCACTTT. Translated, it gives CASSYSSYNSPLHF. This chain uses TRBV6-6 with TRBJ1-6; D not resolved. V was clipped by 2 bases and J by 0 bases, with 2 bases between them. The V gene's germline CDR1 is MNHNY and CDR2 SVGAGI (reference sequence). The CDR3 spans 14 residues.